The clone carrying this TCR beta chain showed up many times. The sample belongs to a study of human T cells and chemical hapten exposure. Study overall: Across its roughly 22 weeks, the study gave patients weekly diphenylcyclopropenone doses to the scalp. Reading of the patch tests, which applied 0.01% DPC to the upper back, occurred at 6 days.

In the original workflow: Per-sample TCR counts ranged from 23,224 to 690,600, median around 96,000. TCRdb ran MiXCR on the RACE reads and lists one entry per CDR3 protein. Clone size and V and J calls follow TCRdb, not the original study. The top ten clones hold 7% to 10% of a sample with some 300,000 distinct CDR3 sequences, about 5% of them seen once. As for time point: pre-sensitization, week 0. Regarding treatment: therapeutic diphenylcyclopropenone sensitization with weekly scalp DPC. Non-pregnant alopecia patients aged 18 to 70, suitable for DPC therapy. The receptor was isolated from a woman under 30 with alopecia areata. Some clones in this sample may be carry-over from other donors' samples. Specimen: whole blood, collected in connection with sensitization to the hapten diphenylcyclopropenone (DPC).

CDR3: CASSLLDGSMNTEAFF. CDR3 nucleotide sequence: TGCGCCAGCAGCTTATTAGACGGGTCCATGAACACTGAAGCTTTCTTT. The V gene is TRBV5-1, the J gene TRBJ1-1; unclear D gene. Trimming pared 2 bases from V and 0 bases from J, leaving 14 bases between. This CDR3 is built from 16 residues. Germline loops: CDR1 SGHRS, CDR2 YFSETQ.